The present T cell receptor (beta chain) was sequenced within a study of vaccination effects on CD4 cells after COVID-19. The CDR3 totals 13 residues. Germline-derived CDR1 and CDR2 are GTSNPN and SVGIG (reference sequence). Trimming left V 0 bases short and J 2 bases short, with 7 bases between. This clone has only a few counts. Its antigen is not identified. The sample contains more than one DNA sequence encoding this CDR3. This table comes from immunoSEQ multiplex PCR, and its TCRdb copy is limited to in-frame clones, with some not included. In the table there are fewer than 75,000 clones, 75% to 80% of which are singletons. Following 10 days of culture, CD4+ T cells were isolated.

Sequences were derived from CD4+ T cells from PBMCs cultured without peptide, sampled before COVID-19 vaccination. This clonotype originated in a human donor who received a COVID-19 vaccine. The chain recombines TRBV30 with TRBJ1-1; TRBD1 might be the D (6 bases). Here the CDR3 reads CAWSVGGNTEAFF. Written as DNA, the CDR3 is TGTGCCTGGAGTGTAGGGGGAAACACTGAAGCTTTCTTT.